This record covers a single T cell receptor (beta chain). Its antigen is not known. These data come from a study of CD8+ T cells in alopecia areata. As the sequencing template, cDNA was produced by extracting RNA and reverse transcribing it. Produced via immunoSEQ multiplex PCR; TCRdb's table is partial and in-frame only. The sample comprises fewer than 200,000 clones, 50% to 75% of which are singletons, and about a sixth rests with the top ten. This CDR3 has 12 amino acids. From germline, CDR1 is LNHDA and CDR2 SQIVND (reference sequence). Trimming cost V 6 bases and J 2 bases, with 8 bases left between them. Findings of the study overall: While tofacitinib was given, many expanded lesional clones persisted in scalp and blood. Normal skin's resident alphabeta T cells are also sequenced in scalp samples.

Treatment here: oral pan-JAK inhibitor, 5-10 mg twice daily. Obtained from alopecia areata patients were lesional scalp punch biopsies along with peripheral blood. The TCR comes from a human donor with alopecia areata. V gene TRBV19 combines with J gene TRBJ2-7, with unresolved D. The sample was CD4+ T cells sorted from blood, taken at approximately week 60, from a patient treated with tofacitinib. The CDR3 nucleotides read TGTGCCAGTAGCGAGGTACCCTACGAGCAGTACTTC. Amino acids: CASSEVPYEQYF. Full variable domain (missing parts from reference TRBV19 and TRBJ2-7): DGGITQSPKYLFRKEGQNVTLSCEQNLNHDAMYWYRQDPGQGLRLIYYSQIVNDFQKGDIAEGYSVSREKKESFPLTVTSAQKNPTAFYLCASSEVPYEQYFGPGTRLTVT.